A selection of T cell receptor beta chains follows, all from one sample in a study of spatial heterogeneity in lung cancer. MiXCR was run by TCRdb on the 5' RACE reads, yielding one entry per CDR3 protein. The table lists about 1,800 distinct CDR3 sequences, 4% to 5.5% of them singletons. The sequences come from lung tumor tissue, collected at surgery. These receptor sequences come from a male donor with early-stage non-small cell lung cancer. Each CDR3 is given with its conserved first and last residue. The order of the fields is clone size, J gene, D gene, V gene, CDR3 protein, CDR3 DNA. A D gene is named only where the DNA matches it firmly. Clone sizes are shown as once, few, many or a size class.

clone_size: few; j_call: TRBJ2-3; d_call: .; v_call: TRBV29-1; cdr3_aa: CSVEGRLHTDTQYF; cdr3_nt: TGCAGCGTTGAAGGGCGACTACACACAGATACGCAGTATTTT
clone_size: medium-sized; j_call: TRBJ2-7; d_call: .; v_call: TRBV11-2; cdr3_aa: CASSRTSYEQYF; cdr3_nt: TGTGCCAGCAGCAGAACTTCCTACGAGCAGTACTTC
clone_size: large; j_call: TRBJ2-7; d_call: .; v_call: TRBV9; cdr3_aa: CASSGTQTRSEQYF; cdr3_nt: TGTGCCAGCAGTGGGACCCAAACTAGGTCCGAGCAGTACTTC
clone_size: large; j_call: TRBJ2-1; d_call: .; v_call: TRBV29-1; cdr3_aa: CSVVSVVDNEQFF; cdr3_nt: TGCAGCGTTGTCTCGGTGGTGGACAATGAGCAGTTCTTC
clone_size: medium-sized; j_call: TRBJ1-5; d_call: .; v_call: TRBV28; cdr3_aa: CATRSGSNQPQHF; cdr3_nt: TGTGCCACCAGATCGGGTAGCAATCAGCCCCAGCATTTT
clone_size: medium-sized; j_call: TRBJ2-1; d_call: .; v_call: TRBV6-2/TRBV6-3; cdr3_aa: CASSYAGPRNEQFF; cdr3_nt: TGTGCCAGCAGTTACGCGGGACCCCGCAATGAGCAGTTCTTC
clone_size: large; j_call: TRBJ2-7; d_call: TRBD2; v_call: TRBV14; cdr3_aa: CASSVAGGGYEQYF; cdr3_nt: TGTGCCAGCAGCGTGGCGGGAGGGGGCTACGAGCAGTACTTC
clone_size: few; j_call: TRBJ2-7; d_call: TRBD2; v_call: TRBV28; cdr3_aa: CASSEGLAGTYEQYF; cdr3_nt: TGTGCCAGCAGTGAGGGACTAGCGGGCACCTACGAGCAGTACTTC
clone_size: large; j_call: TRBJ2-5; d_call: .; v_call: TRBV6-2/TRBV6-3; cdr3_aa: CASRRDLEETQYF; cdr3_nt: TGTGCCAGCAGAAGGGACCTAGAAGAGACCCAGTACTTC
clone_size: medium-sized; j_call: TRBJ2-5; d_call: .; v_call: TRBV5-1; cdr3_aa: CASSPHYSQETQYF; cdr3_nt: TGCGCCAGCAGCCCACACTATAGCCAAGAGACCCAGTACTTC
clone_size: medium-sized; j_call: TRBJ2-1; d_call: .; v_call: TRBV3-1; cdr3_aa: CASSQVGRKIHEQFF; cdr3_nt: TGTGCCAGCAGCCAAGTCGGGAGAAAAATCCATGAGCAGTTCTTC